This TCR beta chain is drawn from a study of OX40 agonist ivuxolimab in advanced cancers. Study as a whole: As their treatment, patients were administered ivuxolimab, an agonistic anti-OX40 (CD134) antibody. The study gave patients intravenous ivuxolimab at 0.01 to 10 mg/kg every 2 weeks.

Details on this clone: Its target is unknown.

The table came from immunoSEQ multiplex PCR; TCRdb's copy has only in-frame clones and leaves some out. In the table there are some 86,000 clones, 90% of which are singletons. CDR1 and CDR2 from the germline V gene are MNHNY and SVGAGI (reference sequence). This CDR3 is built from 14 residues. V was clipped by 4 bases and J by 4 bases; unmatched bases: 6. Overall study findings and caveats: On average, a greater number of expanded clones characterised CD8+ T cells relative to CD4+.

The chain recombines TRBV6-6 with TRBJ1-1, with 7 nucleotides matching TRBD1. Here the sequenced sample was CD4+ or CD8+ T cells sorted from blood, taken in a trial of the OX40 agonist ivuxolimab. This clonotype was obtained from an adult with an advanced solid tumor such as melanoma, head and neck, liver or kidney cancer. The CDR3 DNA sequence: TGTGCCAGCAGTTTAAAGGCAGGGGGCACTGAAGCTTTCTTT. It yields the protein CASSLKAGGTEAFF.